This T cell receptor (beta chain) was observed in a study of T cell repertoires in ileal Crohn's disease. About the research overall: Surgery for a complication: stricturing in around 60%, penetrating in about 39%. Study-wide points: Clonal expansions were more frequent in active smokers than non-smokers at surgery.

This clone was seen a handful of times. Its specificity is unknown. Profiling relied on immunoSEQ multiplex PCR, and the TCRdb table lists in-frame clones only, not all of them. The sample records some 10,000 clones, 79% being singletons. Specified time point: neoterminal ileum biopsy at postoperative endoscopy, about 6 months after surgery. The receptor comes from an adult with Crohn's disease. The sample taken for sequencing was ileal tissue.

This CDR3 is CATRPVGQPQHF. CDR3 in DNA: TGTGCCACCAGGCCAGTTGGTCAGCCCCAGCATTTT. This chain joins TRBV28 and TRBJ1-5; D uncertain. Per germline, CDR1 MDHEN and CDR2 SYDVKM. This CDR3 has 12 residues. Trimming removed 10 bases at V and 6 bases at J, with 13 bases between. Based on the CDR3 plus reference TRBV28 and TRBJ1-5, the full variable domain is DVKVTQSSRYLVKRTGEKVFLECVQDMDHENMFWYRQDPGLGLRLIYFSYDVKMKEKGDIPEGYSVSREKKERFSLILESASTNQTSMYLCATRPVGQPQHFGDGTRLSIL.